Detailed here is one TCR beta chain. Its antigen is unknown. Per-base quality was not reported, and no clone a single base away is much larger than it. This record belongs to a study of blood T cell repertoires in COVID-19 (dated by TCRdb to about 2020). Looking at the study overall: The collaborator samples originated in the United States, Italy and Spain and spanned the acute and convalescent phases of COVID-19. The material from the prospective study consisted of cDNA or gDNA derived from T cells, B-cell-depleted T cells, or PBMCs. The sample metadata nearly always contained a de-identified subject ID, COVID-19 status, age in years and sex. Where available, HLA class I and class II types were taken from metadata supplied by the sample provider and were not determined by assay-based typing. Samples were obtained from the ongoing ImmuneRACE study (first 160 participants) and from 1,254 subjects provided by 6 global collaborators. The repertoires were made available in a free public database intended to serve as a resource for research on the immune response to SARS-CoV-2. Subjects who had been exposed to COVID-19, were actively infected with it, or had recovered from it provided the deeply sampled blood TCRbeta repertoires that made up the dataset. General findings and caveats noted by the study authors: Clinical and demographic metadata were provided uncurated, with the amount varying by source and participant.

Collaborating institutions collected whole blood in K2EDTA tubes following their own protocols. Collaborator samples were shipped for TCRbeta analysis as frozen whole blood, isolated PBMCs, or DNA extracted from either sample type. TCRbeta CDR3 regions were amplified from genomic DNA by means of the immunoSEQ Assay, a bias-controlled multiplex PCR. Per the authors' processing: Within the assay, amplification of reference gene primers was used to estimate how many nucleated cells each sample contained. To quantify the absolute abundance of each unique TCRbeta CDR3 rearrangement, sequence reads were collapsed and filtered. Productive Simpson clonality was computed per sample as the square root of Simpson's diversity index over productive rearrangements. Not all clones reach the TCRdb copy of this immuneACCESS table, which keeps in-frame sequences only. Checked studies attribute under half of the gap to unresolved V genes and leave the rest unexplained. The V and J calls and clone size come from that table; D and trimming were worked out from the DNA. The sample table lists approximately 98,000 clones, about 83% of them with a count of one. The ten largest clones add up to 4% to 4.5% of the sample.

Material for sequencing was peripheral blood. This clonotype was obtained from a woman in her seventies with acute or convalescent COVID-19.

The CDR3 protein is CASSPPSSGVRGEQYF. The DNA is TGTGCCAGCTCACCACCCTCGTCCGGGGTCCGGGGTGAGCAGTACTTC. The V and J genes are TRBV18 and TRBJ2-7; possibly the D gene is TRBD2, per 5 matching bases. Reading the germline V gene gives CDR1 KGHSH and CDR2 LQKENI. From cysteine to phenylalanine, the CDR3 is 16 amino acids long. The retained sequence is limited to the CDR3, 48 bases, with the frame set at the first base. V lost 0 bases and J lost 7 bases; the stretch between them is 19 bases long. With all but the CDR3 taken from the reference TRBV18 and TRBJ2-7 genes, the full variable domain is: NAGVMQNPRHLVRRRGQEARLRCSPMKGHSHVYWYRQLPEEGLKFMVYLQKENIIDESGMPKERFSAEFPKEGPSILRIQQVVRGDSAAYFCASSPPSSGVRGEQYFGPGTRLTVT.